A single sample is the source of the 21 T cell receptor beta chains below, sequenced in a study of shared clonotypes between healthy human individuals. Here immunoSEQ multiplex PCR was the method, and the copy in TCRdb shows in-frame clones only, minus some. The sample consists of around 990,000 clones, around three quarters of them appearing once. Sequenced sample: memory CD4+ T cells from PBMCs. Subset defined: CD45RA-negative fraction. The origin of the receptors is a man aged 18 to 29 in good health. Some clones in this sample may be carry-over from other donors' samples.

This chain joins TRBV19 and TRBJ2-1; D may be TRBD1 or TRBD2 (6 bases each). This CDR3 region has 15 residues. With 3 bases removed from V and 6 bases from J, the gap between germline ends came to 15 bases. CDR1 and CDR2 from the germline V gene are LNHDA and SQIVND (reference sequence). CDR3 protein: CASSISITGANEQFF. The DNA of the CDR3 is TGTGCCAGTAGTATCTCAATTACGGGGGCCAATGAGCAGTTCTTC. The full variable domain, its missing parts supplied by reference TRBV19 and TRBJ2-1, is DGGITQSPKYLFRKEGQNVTLSCEQNLNHDAMYWYRQDPGQGLRLIYYSQIVNDFQKGDIAEGYSVSREKKESFPLTVTSAQKNPTAFYLCASSISITGANEQFFGPGTRLTVL.

The chain recombines TRBV27 with TRBJ2-3, with TRBD1 identical over 8 bases. V shed 4 bases, J shed 8 bases, and the junction held 11 bases outside the gene matches. Germline V gene data show CDR1 as MNHEY and CDR2 as SMNVEV (reference sequence). This CDR3 has 15 residues. The CDR3 sequence: CASSSQGASSGTQYF. CDR3 bases: TGTGCCAGCAGTTCGCAGGGGGCCTCCAGCGGTACGCAGTATTTT.

The chain couples TRBV5-5 to TRBJ2-5; weak D call: TRBD2 (5 bases). Trimming pared 4 bases from V and 5 bases from J, leaving 15 bases between. The CDR3 covers 14 residues. The V gene's germline CDR1 is SGHKS and CDR2 YYEKEE (reference sequence). CDR3 loop: CASSPQLDRETQYF. The DNA of the CDR3 is TGTGCCAGCAGCCCGCAACTAGATCGGGAGACCCAGTACTTC.

This clone was picked up many times. This chain connects TRBV29-1 to TRBJ2-1; D not resolved. The CDR3 sequence is 14 residues long. Germline V gives CDR1 SQVTM, CDR2 ANQGSEA. V shed 2 bases and J shed 6 bases, with 14 bases lying between them. DNA for the CDR3: TGCAGCGTTGAAAGAGGCGCCGCCGGCAATGAGCAGTTCTTC. Translated: CSVERGAAGNEQFF.

The chain employs TRBV2 and TRBJ1-3, with D hard to call. The CDR3 loop spans 14 amino acids. Germline assignment: CDR1 SNHLY and CDR2 FYNNEI. The V end was cut by 8 bases, the J end by 0 bases, with 11 bases between. In DNA form, the CDR3 reads TGTGCCAGCGGCAGCAGCAGCTCTGGAAACACCATATATTTT. As protein: CASGSSSSGNTIYF.

This clone was seen only a few times. This sequence joins TRBV2 and TRBJ2-7; 10 nucleotides line up with TRBD1. The CDR3 consists of 15 residues. The germline V gene has CDR1 SNHLY and CDR2 FYNNEI. The trim removed 2 bases at V and 5 bases at J, leaving 6 bases unmatched. The CDR3 loop reads CASSEQGQGSHEQYF. DNA of the CDR3: TGTGCCAGCAGTGAACAGGGACAGGGGTCCCACGAGCAGTACTTC.

The V gene is TRBV11-1, the J gene TRBJ2-3; D unclear. V was shortened by 2 bases and J by 2 bases, with 8 bases between the two germline ends. The CDR3 extends over 14 amino acids. Germline CDR1 is SGHAT and CDR2 is FQDESV (reference sequence). The CDR3 DNA reads as TGTGCCAGCAGCTTACGTTTTCTCACAGATACGCAGTATTTT. It encodes CASSLRFLTDTQYF.

The chain joins TRBV10-2 to TRBJ2-1; either TRBD1 or TRBD2 may fit D (5 bases each). Germline CDR1 and CDR2: WSHSY and SAAADI. With 6 bases removed from V and 10 bases from J, the gap between germline ends came to 22 bases. The CDR3 spans 15 residues. The CDR3 protein is CASRKTGTVGREQFF. The CDR3 DNA follows: TGCGCCAGCAGGAAAACCGGGACGGTGGGTAGGGAGCAGTTCTTC.

The chain joins TRBV29-1 to TRBJ2-7; TRBD2 matches at 8 bases. The CDR3 consists of 12 residues. J lost 6 bases, V lost 4 bases, and 5 bases had no gene match. CDR1 is SQVTM, CDR2 ANQGSEA, per germline. The CDR3 here is CSVGTSSREQYF. Written as DNA, the CDR3 is TGCAGCGTTGGGACTAGCTCCCGCGAGCAGTACTTC.

The chain joins TRBV7-2 to TRBJ1-2; maybe TRBD1 (6 bases). This CDR3 is 13 amino acids long. CDR1 is SGHTA, CDR2 FQGNSA, per germline. Trimming stripped 5 bases from V and 3 bases from J, with 10 bases between. The CDR3, as DNA: TGTGCCAGCAGCAGGAGGACAGACTATGGCTACACCTTC. Translating gives CASSRRTDYGYTF.

This clone has more than one count but fewer than ten. The chain joins TRBV5-1 to TRBJ1-1; 7 nucleotides agree with TRBD1. J was trimmed by 1 base and V by 4 bases; bases with no gene match: 7. The CDR3 covers 15 residues. Germline CDR1 and CDR2: SGHRS and YFSETQ. The CDR3 spells CASSPGDSKNTEAFF. The CDR3 nucleotides are TGCGCCAGCAGCCCGGGGGACAGCAAGAACACTGAAGCTTTCTTT.

In DNA form, the CDR3 reads TGTGCCAGCTCACAACTAGGACAGGTTGGGGAGCAGTACTTC. Its translation: CASSQLGQVGEQYF. The V call is TRBV18, the J call TRBJ2-7; the match to TRBD1 covers 7 bases. This CDR3 is built from 14 residues. V shed 4 bases and J 7 bases; nucleotides not matched to a gene: 10. Germline assignment: CDR1 KGHSH and CDR2 LQKENI.

This chain connects TRBV18 to TRBJ2-7; D is ambiguous. The CDR3 totals 14 residues. Trimming cost V 5 bases and J 3 bases, with 14 bases left between them. Germline loops: CDR1 KGHSH, CDR2 LQKENI. The DNA of the CDR3 is TGTGCCAGCTCAACGGCGGCGCGGAACTACGAGCAGTACTTC. It specifies CASSTAARNYEQYF.

This rearrangement joins TRBV10-1 to TRBJ2-5; tentatively, D is TRBD1 or TRBD2 (5 bases each). The V gene's germline CDR1 is WNHNN and CDR2 SYGVQD (reference sequence). The CDR3 spans 14 residues. The V end lost 2 bases, the J end lost 4 bases, and 11 bases lay between the germline ends. In nucleotides, the CDR3 is TGCGCCAGCAGTGAGCTTCCAGGGACAGAGACCCAGTACTTC. Amino acids: CASSELPGTETQYF.

The chain couples TRBV6-1 to TRBJ1-5, with a tentative D call TRBD1 (5 bases). Per germline, CDR1 MNHNS and CDR2 SASEGT. This CDR3 contains 14 residues. Deletions cut 4 bases from V and 6 bases from J, with 13 bases between. The CDR3 reads CASSGGLGGQPQHF. The CDR3 nucleotides read TGTGCCAGCAGTGGGGGGTTGGGGGGTCAGCCCCAGCATTTT.

This chain uses TRBV28 with TRBJ2-3; D remains unclear. Trimming removed 7 bases from V and 12 bases from J, with 8 bases in between. The germline CDR1 and CDR2 sequences are MDHEN and SYDVKM. The CDR3 spans 9 residues. The CDR3 nucleotides read TGTGCCAGCATCCACCCACAGTATTTT. It encodes CASIHPQYF.

On this clone: This specimen includes other DNA sequences encoding the same CDR3. The rearrangement links TRBV6-6 to TRBJ1-1; possibly TRBD1 for D (5 bases). Germline CDR1 reads MNHNY; CDR2 reads SVGAGI (reference sequence). CDR3 length equals 12 residues. Trimming took off 6 bases at V and 6 bases at J, with 11 bases between the two ends. The CDR3 DNA reads TGTGCCAGCAGCCCGGGACCCTCTGAAGCTTTCTTT. This encodes CASSPGPSEAFF.

This clone was picked up a small number of times. The chain combines TRBV2 with TRBJ2-1; TRBD2 matches at 7 bases. The CDR3 has 14 residues. Trimming at V came to 7 bases and at J to 4 bases, leaving 7 bases not matched to a gene. In germline, CDR1 is SNHLY, CDR2 FYNNEI. In DNA form, the CDR3 reads TGTGCCAGCACGCGGACTAGTGGATACAATGAGCAGTTCTTC. Protein product: CASTRTSGYNEQFF.

The chain combines TRBV5-1 with TRBJ2-5; a weak D match, TRBD1 (8 bases). V was trimmed by 4 bases and J by 4 bases, leaving 20 bases between them. Germline values: CDR1 SGHRS, CDR2 YFSETQ. CDR3 length equals 16 residues. Here the CDR3 reads CASSPWTGRVRETQYF. DNA for the CDR3: TGCGCCAGCAGCCCTTGGACAGGGAGGGTGAGAGAGACCCAGTACTTC.

The rearrangement uses TRBV5-8 and TRBJ1-4, with D maybe TRBD1 (6 bases). Germline V lookup: CDR1 SGHTS, CDR2 YDEGEE. This CDR3 spans 15 amino acids. With 4 bases removed from V and 0 bases from J, the gap between germline ends came to 10 bases. This CDR3 reads CASSKGQATNEKLFF. The CDR3 DNA sequence: TGTGCCAGCAGCAAGGGACAAGCAACTAATGAAAAACTGTTTTTT.

V usage is TRBV2 and J usage is TRBJ2-7; D is unresolved. Germline values: CDR1 SNHLY, CDR2 FYNNEI. The CDR3 sequence is 13 residues long. V lost 5 bases and J lost 5, with 13 bases in between. In DNA, the CDR3 is TGTGCCAGCAGTTACTCACGAGCGAACGAGCAGTACTTC. Residues: CASSYSRANEQYF.